Following are 7 T cell receptor beta chains from one sample sequenced in a study of monozygotic twins with inflammatory bowel disease. TCRdb reanalyzed the 5' RACE reads and collapses them to one entry per CDR3 protein, without DNA. This sample's table has over 90,000 distinct CDR3 sequences. Sequencing used blood. These receptors were obtained from a human donor with ulcerative colitis or Crohn's disease, or a healthy co-twin of an affected twin (not recorded which).

The chain employs TRBV5-1 and TRBJ2-1; TCRdb names TRBD2, which stays unverified in the absence of DNA. Germline-derived CDR1 and CDR2 are SGHRS and YFSETQ. This CDR3 contains 16 residues. The CDR3 loop reads CASSWIRGKDYNEQFF.

The genes are TRBV9 and TRBJ1-2; TCRdb returns TRBD1, unconfirmable since there is no DNA. Germline V lookup: CDR1 SGDLS, CDR2 YYNGEE. The CDR3 totals 14 residues. The CDR3 reads CASSVAGDSYGYTF.

This chain joins TRBV7-2 and TRBJ1-5. This CDR3 is 13 amino acids long. Per the germline V gene, CDR1 is SGHTA and CDR2 is FQGNSA. CDR3 region: CASSPQDNQPQHF.

The rearrangement uses TRBV3-1 and TRBJ2-2. Germline V gene sequence: CDR1 LGHDT, CDR2 YNNKEL (reference sequence). This CDR3 region has 14 residues. The CDR3 protein is CASSQDAVSGELFF.

V usage is TRBV5-1 and J usage is TRBJ2-7. There are 16 residues in the CDR3. The germline CDR1 and CDR2 sequences are SGHRS and YFSETQ. The CDR3 sequence is CASSLTIHGVSYEQYF.

This CDR3 reads CSVEEQETQYF. The rearrangement uses TRBV29-1 and TRBJ2-5. The CDR3 runs 11 residues. CDR1 and CDR2 (germline): SQVTM, ANQGSEA.

The chain is built from TRBV14 and TRBJ2-4; TCRdb's D call of TRBD2 is untestable without DNA. The germline V gene encodes CDR1 SGHDN and CDR2 FVKESK. The CDR3 contains 20 residues. The CDR3 protein is CASSPPSGYSGRPLKNIQYF.